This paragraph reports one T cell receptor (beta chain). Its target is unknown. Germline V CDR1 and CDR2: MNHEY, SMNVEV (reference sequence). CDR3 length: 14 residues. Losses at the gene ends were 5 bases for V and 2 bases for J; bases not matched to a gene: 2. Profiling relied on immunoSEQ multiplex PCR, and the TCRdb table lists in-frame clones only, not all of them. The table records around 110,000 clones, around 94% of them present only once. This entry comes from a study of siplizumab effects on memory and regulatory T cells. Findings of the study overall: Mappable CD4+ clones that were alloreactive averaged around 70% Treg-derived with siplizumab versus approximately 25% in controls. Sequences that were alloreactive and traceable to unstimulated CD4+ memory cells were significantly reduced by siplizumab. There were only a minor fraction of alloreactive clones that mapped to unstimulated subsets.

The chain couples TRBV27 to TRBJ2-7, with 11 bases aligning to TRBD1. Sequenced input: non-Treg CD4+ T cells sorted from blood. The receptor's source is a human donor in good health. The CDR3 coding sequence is TGTGCCAGCAGTCCGGGACAGGGGGCCTACGAGCAGTACTTC. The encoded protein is CASSPGQGAYEQYF.